The 2 T cell receptor beta chains below all came from one sample that was sequenced in a study of blood T cell repertoires in COVID-19. Generated by immunoSEQ multiplex PCR, the TCRdb table keeps only in-frame clones and is missing some. Altogether approximately 50,000 clones are present, about 78% being singletons, with the ten largest covering roughly 23%. Sequencing was done on a sample of peripheral blood. The receptors derive from a man aged 45-65 years with active or convalescent COVID-19.

This clone occurred a few times. V and J are TRBV7-3 and TRBJ1-2, with unresolved D. The V gene lost 5 bases and the J gene lost 6 bases, with 13 bases spanning the gap. Germline V gene data show CDR1 as SGHTA and CDR2 as FQGTGA. The CDR3 length is 13 residues. CDR3 in amino acids: CASSQRVGDGYTF. The CDR3 DNA follows: TGTGCCAGCAGCCAACGTGTCGGGGATGGCTACACCTTC.

The chain combines TRBV10-1 with TRBJ2-3; 7 bases are shared with TRBD2. Germline V CDR1 and CDR2: WNHNN, SYGVQD (reference sequence). The J segment lost 2 bases and the V segment lost 6 bases, leaving 11 bases of the junction unmatched. CDR3 length: 16 amino acids. CDR3 residues: CASRCPGRGNTDTQYF. DNA for the CDR3: TGCGCCAGCAGATGCCCCGGGCGGGGGAACACAGATACGCAGTATTTT.